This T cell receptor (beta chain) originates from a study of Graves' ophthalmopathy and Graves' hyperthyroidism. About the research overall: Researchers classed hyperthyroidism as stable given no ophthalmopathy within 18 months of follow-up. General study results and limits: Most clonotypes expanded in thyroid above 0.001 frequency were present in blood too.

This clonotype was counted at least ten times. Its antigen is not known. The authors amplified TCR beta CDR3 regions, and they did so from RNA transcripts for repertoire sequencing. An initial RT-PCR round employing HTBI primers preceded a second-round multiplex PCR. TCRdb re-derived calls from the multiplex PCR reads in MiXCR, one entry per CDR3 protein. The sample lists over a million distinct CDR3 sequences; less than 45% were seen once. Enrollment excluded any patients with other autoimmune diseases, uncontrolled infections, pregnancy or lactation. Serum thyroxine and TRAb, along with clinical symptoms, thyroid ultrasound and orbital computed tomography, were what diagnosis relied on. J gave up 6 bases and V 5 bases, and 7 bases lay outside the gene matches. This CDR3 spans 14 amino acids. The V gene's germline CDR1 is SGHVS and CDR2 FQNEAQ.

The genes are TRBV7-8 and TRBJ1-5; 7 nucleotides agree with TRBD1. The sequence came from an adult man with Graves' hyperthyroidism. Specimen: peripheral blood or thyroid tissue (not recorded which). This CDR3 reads CASSSRGTVQPQHF. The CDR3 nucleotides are TGTGCCAGCAGCAGCAGGGGGACGGTTCAGCCCCAGCATTTT.